The source of this T cell receptor (beta chain) is a study of blood T cell repertoires in COVID-19 (dated by TCRdb to between 2020 and 2021). In the study overall: Samples covering the acute and convalescent phases of COVID-19 were provided by collaborators in the United States, Italy and Spain. The material from the prospective study consisted of cDNA or gDNA derived from T cells, B-cell-depleted T cells, or PBMCs. Subjects who had been exposed to COVID-19, were actively infected with it, or had recovered from it provided the deeply sampled blood TCRbeta repertoires that made up the dataset. A freely available public database, intended as a resource for researchers studying the immune response to SARS-CoV-2, is where the repertoires were released. Samples came from the ongoing ImmuneRACE study (first 160 participants) plus 1,254 subjects from 6 global collaborators. Sample metadata almost always included a de-identified subject ID, COVID-19 status, age in years and sex. Where HLA class I and class II types were available, the types were taken from metadata supplied by the sample provider, not from assay-based typing. Study-wide findings and limitations: Clinical and demographic metadata were provided uncurated, with the amount varying by source and participant.

Whole blood was collected in K2EDTA tubes by collaborating institutions according to the institutions' own protocols. For TCRbeta analysis, collaborator samples were shipped as frozen whole blood, as isolated PBMCs, or as DNA extracted from either sample type. A remark on this clone: Its antigen specificity is not known. Per-base qualities were not stored, and no clone one base away is much larger.

The immunoSEQ Assay, a bias-controlled multiplex PCR, was used to amplify TCRbeta CDR3 regions from genomic DNA. As for the authors' bioinformatics: Nucleated cell counts per sample were estimated from amplification of reference gene primers within the assay. To quantify the absolute abundance of each unique TCRbeta CDR3 rearrangement, sequence reads were collapsed and filtered. Productive Simpson clonality was computed per sample as the square root of Simpson's diversity index over productive rearrangements. Imported from immuneACCESS, the table was reduced by TCRdb to in-frame sequences with V and J called. These copies leave out some clones; in studies compared against another copy, an unresolved V gene accounts for under half, and the cause of the remainder is not known. That table is the source of V, J and clone size, and D and trimming were worked out from the DNA. This sample gives approximately 120,000 clones in total; more than 80% of them show up just once. About 1.1% of the sample is taken by the ten largest.

The CDR3, cysteine through phenylalanine, is 18 amino acids long. Only the CDR3 DNA is retained, 54 bases long and in frame from the first base. CDR1 is given as SGHRS and CDR2 as YFSETQ, both from the germline V gene. The V and J ends are trimmed by 4 bases and 1 base, leaving 24 bases between them. Sequencing used peripheral blood. The sequence is built from TRBV5-1 and TRBJ2-7; TRBD2 could be the D gene, as 6 bases match. The origin of this receptor is a human donor in a cohort sampled during active COVID-19. The CDR3 protein sequence reads: CASSRRVPSDGPSYEQYF. Here is the DNA: TGCGCCAGCAGCCGTCGCGTACCTAGCGACGGCCCTTCCTACGAGCAGTACTTC.